What follows are 5 T cell receptor beta chains derived from one specimen sequenced in a study of OX40 agonist ivuxolimab in advanced cancers. Libraries were prepared by immunoSEQ multiplex PCR; TCRdb keeps only in-frame clonotypes and omits some of them. The sample carries about 62,000 clones, about 91% recorded once. This specimen consisted of CD4+ or CD8+ T cells sorted from blood, obtained in a trial of the OX40 agonist ivuxolimab. Every receptor here comes from an adult with an advanced solid tumor such as melanoma, head and neck, liver or kidney cancer.

This clone was seen a single time. The chain uses TRBV13 and TRBJ2-7, with 10 nucleotides matching TRBD2. J gave up 0 bases and V 4 bases, and 3 bases lay outside the gene matches. The CDR3 has 15 residues. Germline loops: CDR1 PRHDT, CDR2 FYEKMQ (reference sequence). In nucleotides, the CDR3 is TGTGCCAGCAGCTCAACTAGCGGGAACTCCTACGAGCAGTACTTC. The encoded protein is CASSSTSGNSYEQYF.

The V call is TRBV11-2, the J call TRBJ2-3; 8 bases are a match to TRBD2. The germline gives CDR1 SGHAT, CDR2 FQNNGV. CDR3 length: 15 amino acids. The V and J ends lost 5 bases and 3 bases, in that order; junction bases with no gene match: 7. The CDR3 DNA is TGTGCCAGCAGCCGAGCGGGAGTGGAGACAGATACGCAGTATTTT. Amino acids: CASSRAGVETDTQYF.

This CDR3 reads CASTLAGGPQETQYF. In nucleotides, the CDR3 is TGTGCCAGCACACTAGCGGGGGGCCCCCAAGAGACCCAGTACTTC. V and J are TRBV11-1 and TRBJ2-5, with TRBD2 matching over 12 bases. Germline V lookup: CDR1 SGHAT, CDR2 FQDESV (reference sequence). J lost 1 base, V lost 7 bases, and 4 bases had no gene match. The CDR3 totals 15 residues.

The V gene is TRBV4-2, the J gene TRBJ1-1; D unresolved. V dropped 4 bases and J dropped 1 base, with 7 bases sitting between them. Germline CDR1 LGHNA, CDR2 YNFKEQ. CDR3 length equals 13 residues. The chain's CDR3 is CASSRGANTEAFF. CDR3 in DNA: TGTGCCAGCAGCCGCGGCGCGAACACTGAAGCTTTCTTT.

The rearrangement joins TRBV5-3 to TRBJ2-7; 7 nucleotides align to TRBD1. TRBV5-3 is flagged as an ORF with uncertain function. V was pared by 4 bases and J by 3 bases, with 10 bases of the junction left unmatched. This CDR3 has 15 residues. CDR3 bases: TGTGCCAGAAGCCAGGGTAGGACAGGTGACTACGAGCAGTACTTC. Its translation is CARSQGRTGDYEQYF.